This entry lists 23 T cell receptor beta chains sequenced from one sample in a study of CD8+ T cells in alopecia areata. The treatment here: oral pan-JAK inhibitor, 5-10 mg twice daily. RNA extraction was followed by reverse transcription into cDNA, which acted as the sequencing template. Only in-frame clones appear in the TCRdb table, and some are missing; sequencing was by immunoSEQ multiplex PCR. The repertoire holds some 190,000 clones, with about 51% as singletons. The material was CD8+ T cells sorted from blood, obtained at week 52, from a patient treated with tofacitinib. Receptors were obtained from a human donor with alopecia areata.

This chain joins TRBV2 and TRBJ2-5; D possibly uses TRBD1 or TRBD2 (5 bases each). V dropped 2 bases and J dropped 5 bases, with 21 bases sitting between them. Germline CDR1 is SNHLY and CDR2 is FYNNEI. The CDR3 is made up of 17 amino acids. The CDR3: CASSEQHLRGPPETQYF. In nucleotides, the CDR3 is TGTGCCAGCAGTGAACAACATTTGAGGGGCCCCCCCGAGACCCAGTACTTC.

In DNA form, the CDR3 reads TGTGCCAGCAGCACGCAGGGAAGCGAGCAGTACTTC. Protein product: CASSTQGSEQYF. The chain joins TRBV4-2 to TRBJ2-7; perhaps TRBD1 as D (5 bases). This CDR3 comprises 12 residues. Germline V gene sequence: CDR1 LGHNA, CDR2 YNFKEQ. Deletions cut 5 bases from V and 6 bases from J, with 11 bases between.

The J gene is TRBJ1-1, the V gene TRBV30; TRBD1 matches at 7 bases. V was clipped by 3 bases and J by 1 base; unmatched bases: 5. This CDR3 spans 14 amino acids. Germline CDR1 reads GTSNPN; CDR2 reads SVGIG (reference sequence). CDR3: CAWRGDRENTEAFF. CDR3 in DNA: TGTGCCTGGAGGGGTGACAGGGAGAACACTGAAGCTTTCTTT.

The chain combines TRBV9 with TRBJ2-7; D is perhaps TRBD1 (5 bases). The V end lost 2 bases, the J end lost 1 base, and 13 bases lay between the germline ends. This CDR3 spans 15 amino acids. Germline assignment: CDR1 SGDLS and CDR2 YYNGEE. CDR3 loop: CASSVDTSMSYEQYF. The CDR3 DNA is TGTGCCAGCAGCGTGGACACATCGATGTCCTACGAGCAGTACTTC.

This clone was observed once. The chain links TRBV27 to TRBJ2-7; the match to TRBD1 covers 9 bases. The germline V gene has CDR1 MNHEY and CDR2 SMNVEV (reference sequence). The CDR3 runs 17 residues. V gave up 6 bases and J gave up 5 bases; unmatched junction bases: 17. The CDR3 DNA is TGTGCCAGCAGCCGGCCACCAACAGGGACAGGGCAGCACGAGCAGTACTTC. This encodes CASSRPPTGTGQHEQYF.

This clone has more than one count but fewer than ten. The chain employs TRBV30 and TRBJ1-2; possibly TRBD1 for D (6 bases). This CDR3 is built from 13 residues. In germline, CDR1 is GTSNPN, CDR2 SVGIG (reference sequence). Trimming took off 3 bases at V and 2 bases at J, with 10 bases between the two ends. Here the CDR3 DNA reads TGTGCCTGGAGGTATACAGGGAACTATGGCTACACCTTC. Its protein is CAWRYTGNYGYTF.

The chain links TRBV7-9 to TRBJ2-7; 7 bases fit TRBD1. The CDR3 consists of 15 residues. Germline V lookup: CDR1 SEHNR, CDR2 FQNEAQ (reference sequence). After removal of 3 bases from V and 3 bases from J, the junction contained 8 bases not matched to a gene. The CDR3 bases are TGTGCCAGCAGCTTCGCACAGGGGCTTGACTACGAGCAGTACTTC. Protein: CASSFAQGLDYEQYF. Full variable domain (remainder filled in from reference TRBV7-9 and TRBJ2-7): DTGVSQNPRHKITKRGQNVTFRCDPISEHNRLYWYRQTLGQGPEFLTYFQNEAQLEKSRLLSDRFSAERPKGSFSTLEIQRTEQGDSAMYLCASSFAQGLDYEQYFGPGTRLTVT.

The CDR3 is CASSEVANTEAFF. CDR3 DNA sequence: TGTGCCAGCAGCGAGGTGGCCAACACTGAAGCTTTCTTT. The rearrangement links TRBV9 to TRBJ1-1; D call uncertain. The length of the CDR3 is 13 residues. Per germline, CDR1 SGDLS and CDR2 YYNGEE. V lost 3 bases and J 2 bases, leaving 8 bases between the germline ends.

This clone was counted a single time. The CDR3 sequence is CASSEAAGNTEAFF. The CDR3 nucleotides are TGTGCCAGCAGTGAAGCGGCCGGGAACACTGAAGCTTTCTTT. The chain links TRBV6-1 to TRBJ1-1, with no clear D. V dropped 0 bases and J dropped 1 base, with 6 bases sitting between them. Germline values: CDR1 MNHNS, CDR2 SASEGT. The CDR3 extends over 14 amino acids.

This clone showed up just a few times. The J gene is TRBJ2-7, the V gene TRBV4-3; 8 bases map to TRBD1. Germline V gene data show CDR1 as LGHNA and CDR2 as YSLEER. This CDR3 comprises 15 residues. The J segment lost 3 bases and the V segment lost 4 bases, leaving 8 bases of the junction unmatched. CDR3 amino acids: CASSLQSQGVYEQYF. The CDR3 DNA sequence: TGCGCCAGCAGCCTCCAATCACAGGGGGTCTACGAGCAGTACTTC.

This clone is a singleton in its sample. CDR3 DNA sequence: TGTGCCTGGAGCCGGGACAATAATCAGCCCCAGCATTTT. It translates to CAWSRDNNQPQHF. V is TRBV30 and J is TRBJ1-5; weak D call: TRBD1 (6 bases). V dropped 3 bases and J dropped 4 bases, with 10 bases sitting between them. The CDR3 spans 13 residues. Germline V gene lookup returns CDR1 GTSNPN and CDR2 SVGIG (reference sequence).

J is TRBJ2-5 and V is TRBV13; 10 nucleotides agree with TRBD2. From germline, CDR1 is PRHDT and CDR2 FYEKMQ (reference sequence). V lost 1 base and J lost 5; bases outside the gene matches: 7. CDR3 size: 16 residues. CDR3 amino acids: CASSLVLAGDGETQYF. The CDR3 nucleotides are TGTGCCAGCAGCTTAGTGCTAGCGGGGGACGGGGAGACCCAGTACTTC. The variable domain in full, completed from reference TRBV13 and TRBJ2-5, reads AAGVIQSPRHLIKEKRETATLKCYPIPRHDTVYWYQQGPGQDPQFLISFYEKMQSDKGSIPDRFSAQQFSDYHSELNMSSLELGDSALYFCASSLVLAGDGETQYFGPGTRLLVL.

The chain couples TRBV5-6 to TRBJ1-5; 8 nucleotides match TRBD1. This CDR3 has 15 amino acids. Germline CDR1 and CDR2: SGHDT and YYEEEE. V lost 1 base, J lost 2 bases, and 2 bases stayed unmatched. CDR3 protein: CASSLRGQGNQPQHF. The CDR3 nucleotides read TGTGCCAGCAGCTTGAGGGGACAGGGCAATCAGCCCCAGCATTTT.

CDR3 DNA: TGTGCCAGCAGCTACAGGGCCCTCAACTATGGCTACACCTTC. This codes for CASSYRALNYGYTF. The chain links TRBV7-2 to TRBJ1-2; a weak D match, TRBD1 (6 bases). V was cut by 4 bases and J by 2 bases, with 11 bases left in between. Germline lookup yields CDR1 SGHTA and CDR2 FQGNSA. The CDR3 loop spans 14 amino acids.

This rearrangement joins TRBV11-2 to TRBJ1-2, with D possibly TRBD1 on 6 matching bases. There are 14 residues in the CDR3. V shed 2 bases and J shed 8 bases, with 15 bases lying between them. Germline lookup yields CDR1 SGHAT and CDR2 FQNNGV. The CDR3, as DNA: TGTGCCAGCAGCTTAACAGGGCCTGAGACGGGCTACACCTTC. Translated: CASSLTGPETGYTF.

This clone was observed a handful of times. This chain links TRBV7-9 with TRBJ2-3, with D perhaps matching TRBD2 (5 bases). CDR1 is SEHNR and CDR2 is FQNEAQ in the germline V gene (reference sequence). This CDR3 is 12 amino acids long. The V end lost 11 bases, the J end lost 2 bases, and 11 bases lay between the germline ends. The CDR3 DNA sequence: TGTGCCGGAACCGGGGACACAGATACGCAGTATTTT. Translated: CAGTGDTDTQYF. The complete variable domain, with remaining parts taken from reference TRBV7-9 and TRBJ2-3, reads DTGVSQNPRHKITKRGQNVTFRCDPISEHNRLYWYRQTLGQGPEFLTYFQNEAQLEKSRLLSDRFSAERPKGSFSTLEIQRTEQGDSAMYLCAGTGDTDTQYFGPGTRLTVL.

This sequence joins TRBV7-2 and TRBJ2-3; TRBD1 agrees at 9 bases. Germline V CDR1 and CDR2: SGHTA, FQGNSA. The length of the CDR3 is 17 residues. With V trimmed by 5 bases and J by 4 bases, 13 bases remained unmatched. CDR3 nucleotide sequence: TGTGCCAGCAGCCGCTTAATACCGGGACAGGGCGCAGATACGCAGTATTTT. It codes for CASSRLIPGQGADTQYF.

This clone turned up a few times. The chain carries TRBV15 and TRBJ2-5; D possibly corresponds to TRBD2 (5 bases). Germline CDR1 is LNHNV and CDR2 is YYDKDF (reference sequence). This CDR3 is built from 14 residues. V was shortened by 1 base and J by 0 bases, with 6 bases between the two germline ends. CDR3 sequence reads: CATSRAGNQETQYF. CDR3 bases: TGTGCCACCAGCAGAGCCGGGAACCAAGAGACCCAGTACTTC.

The rearrangement joins TRBV7-9 to TRBJ1-2, with D perhaps matching TRBD1 (5 bases). This CDR3 is built from 14 residues. Germline lookup yields CDR1 SEHNR and CDR2 FQNEAQ (reference sequence). V lost 5 bases and J 1 base, leaving 11 bases between the germline ends. The DNA of the CDR3 is TGTGCCAGCAGCCCATCAGACAGTAACTATGGCTACACCTTC. The encoded protein is CASSPSDSNYGYTF.

The CDR3 reads CASSPGTGDYEQYF. The CDR3, as DNA: TGTGCCAGCAGTCCCGGGACAGGGGACTACGAGCAGTACTTC. The V and J genes are TRBV2 and TRBJ2-7, with 10 nucleotides matching TRBD1. CDR1 and CDR2 from the germline V gene are SNHLY and FYNNEI. J gave up 3 bases and V 5 bases, and 4 bases lay outside the gene matches. This CDR3 is built from 14 residues.

This clone was seen more than once but under ten times. The CDR3 DNA is TGTGCCAGCAGTGCCTCGACAGGAGAGGAGTCCTACGAGCAGTACTTC. It is translated as CASSASTGEESYEQYF. This chain connects TRBV27 to TRBJ2-7; a possible D gene is TRBD1 (6 bases). V was shortened by 5 bases and J by 1 base, with 18 bases between the two germline ends. The CDR3 has 16 residues. Germline-derived CDR1 and CDR2 are MNHEY and SMNVEV (reference sequence).

The V call is TRBV4-3, the J call TRBJ2-2; 8 nucleotides agree with TRBD2. The germline CDR1 and CDR2 sequences are LGHNA and YSLEER. Trimming removed 4 bases from V and 6 bases from J; junction bases left unmatched: 10. This CDR3 has 16 amino acids. Here the CDR3 DNA reads TGCGCCAGCAGCCCGTCGGCGGGGGGCTTCCCCGGGGAGCTGTTTTTT. Translated, it gives CASSPSAGGFPGELFF.

The rearrangement links TRBV7-2 to TRBJ1-6; tentative D call: TRBD1 (5 bases). V was pared by 5 bases and J by 7 bases, with 9 bases between. Per the germline V gene, CDR1 is SGHTA and CDR2 is FQGNSA. CDR3 length: 13 residues. The chain's CDR3 is CASSTDTNSPLHF. The DNA of the CDR3 is TGTGCCAGCAGCACGGACACAAATTCACCCCTCCACTTT.